The 26 T cell receptor beta chains listed next were all sequenced from one sample in a study of T-cell memory formation after mild COVID-19. TCRdb itself ran the 5' RACE reads through MiXCR, one entry per CDR3 protein. This sample has 150,000 or so distinct CDR3 sequences, with roughly 15% found just once. The sample consisted of PBMCs or a T cell subset sorted from them (not recorded which). Source of these receptors: an adult woman who had mild COVID-19 (a few samples of this study predate the infection). Cell type and time point are not known.

The chain carries TRBV12-3 or TRBV12-4 and TRBJ1-1; D remains ambiguous. The CDR3 has 15 residues. The germline V and J ends were trimmed by 2 bases and 8 bases, with 18 bases remaining between them. The CDR3 loop reads CASSLRHHLVLEAFF. In nucleotides, the CDR3 is TGTGCCAGCAGTTTAAGGCACCACTTAGTCCTCGAAGCTTTCTTT.

This clonotype was counted a few times. V gene TRBV9 combines with J gene TRBJ2-1, with TRBD2 identical over 11 bases. V was pared by 2 bases and J by 2 bases, with 3 bases of the junction left unmatched. Germline V gives CDR1 SGDLS, CDR2 YYNGEE. The CDR3 spans 16 residues. The chain's CDR3 is CASSVLAGGTYNEQFF. CDR3 sequence (DNA): TGTGCCAGCAGCGTGCTAGCGGGGGGCACCTACAATGAGCAGTTCTTC. The whole variable domain, remainder taken from reference TRBV9 and TRBJ2-1, is DSGVTQTPKHLITATGQRVTLRCSPRSGDLSVYWYQQSLDQGLQFLIQYYNGEERAKGNILERFSAQQFPDLHSELNLSSLELGDSALYFCASSVLAGGTYNEQFFGPGTRLTVL.

This sequence joins TRBV14 and TRBJ2-7; D is ambiguous. The V gene lost 1 base and the J gene lost 5 bases, with 6 bases spanning the gap. Germline V gene data show CDR1 as SGHDN and CDR2 as FVKESK. The CDR3 contains 12 residues. The CDR3 DNA follows: TGTGCCAGCAGCCAAGTGCGCAACGAGCAGTACTTC. It specifies CASSQVRNEQYF.

This clonotype was found many times. The chain joins TRBV5-4 to TRBJ2-5; TRBD1 might be the D (6 bases). Germline V lookup: CDR1 SGHNT, CDR2 YYREEE (reference sequence). CDR3 length: 13 residues. V lost 4 bases and J 2 bases, leaving 9 bases between the germline ends. In DNA form, the CDR3 reads TGTGCCAGCAGCCCGGGACATCAAGAGACCCAGTACTTC. This encodes CASSPGHQETQYF.

V gene TRBV6-1 combines with J gene TRBJ1-2; D gene uncertain. Per germline, CDR1 MNHNS and CDR2 SASEGT. The CDR3 runs 14 residues. Between the trimmed V and J ends, which lost 4 bases and 2 bases, there was a span of 11 bases. The CDR3 loop reads CASSARAVNYGYTF. As DNA, the CDR3 is TGTGCCAGCAGTGCCCGGGCCGTGAACTATGGCTACACCTTC.

The DNA of the CDR3 is TGTGCCAGCAAACCAGCACAGGGCCGAAGGGGCAATCAGCCCCAGCATTTT. Translating gives CASKPAQGRRGNQPQHF. The chain carries TRBV6-5 and TRBJ1-5, with a tentative D call TRBD1 (6 bases). Trimming shortened V by 7 bases and J by 2 bases, and 21 bases separated the two germline ends. Germline CDR1 is MNHEY and CDR2 is SVGAGI. The CDR3 is 17 residues long.

The genes are TRBV12-3 or TRBV12-4 and TRBJ2-7; unclear D gene. This CDR3 has 12 residues. Trimming removed 3 bases from V and 6 bases from J, with 9 bases in between. CDR3 nucleotide sequence: TGTGCCAGCAGTTTGGAGTTTGGCGAGCAGTACTTC. It is translated as CASSLEFGEQYF.

The rearrangement joins TRBV2 to TRBJ1-2; D is perhaps TRBD1 (5 bases). Trimming pared 2 bases from V and 0 bases from J, leaving 7 bases between. The CDR3 spans 14 residues. The germline gives CDR1 SNHLY, CDR2 FYNNEI. The CDR3 loop reads CASSERGANYGYTF. CDR3 coding DNA: TGTGCCAGCAGTGAACGGGGGGCTAACTATGGCTACACCTTC. The full variable domain, with the rest looked up from reference TRBV2 and TRBJ1-2, is EPEVTQTPSHQVTQMGQEVILRCVPISNHLYFYWYRQILGQKVEFLVSFYNNEISEKSEIFDDQFSVERPDGSNFTLKIRSTKLEDSAMYFCASSERGANYGYTFGSGTRLTVV.

The DNA of the CDR3 is TGCAGTGCTACCCCGCGGACAGGGGTGGGATACAATGAGCAGTTCTTC. It specifies CSATPRTGVGYNEQFF. The J gene is TRBJ2-1, the V gene TRBV20-1; TRBD1 matches at 9 bases. Unmatched junction bases numbered 11, after V lost 4 bases and J lost 4 bases. The CDR3 consists of 16 residues. Per the germline V gene, CDR1 is DFQATT and CDR2 is SNEGSKA (reference sequence).

The rearrangement links TRBV3-1 to TRBJ2-5, with 13 bases lining up with TRBD2. Looked up from germline, CDR1 is LGHDT and CDR2 is YNNKEL (reference sequence). V lost 4 bases, J lost 3 bases, and 8 bases stayed unmatched. CDR3 length: 17 residues. The CDR3 DNA sequence: TGTGCCAGCAGCCTTCGGGGACTAGCGGGGCCCAAAGAGACCCAGTACTTC. Encoded protein: CASSLRGLAGPKETQYF.

This clonotype was seen more than once but under ten times. The J gene is TRBJ2-5, the V gene TRBV7-9; a possible D gene is TRBD2 (5 bases). The germline V gene has CDR1 SEHNR and CDR2 FQNEAQ (reference sequence). CDR3 length: 13 residues. Deletions cut 2 bases from V and 4 bases from J, with 8 bases between. In nucleotides, the CDR3 is TGTGCCAGCAGCTTAATGACTACAGAGACCCAGTACTTC. It is translated as CASSLMTTETQYF. Full variable domain (missing parts from reference TRBV7-9 and TRBJ2-5): DTGVSQNPRHKITKRGQNVTFRCDPISEHNRLYWYRQTLGQGPEFLTYFQNEAQLEKSRLLSDRFSAERPKGSFSTLEIQRTEQGDSAMYLCASSLMTTETQYFGPGTRLLVL.

The J gene is TRBJ2-4, the V gene TRBV6-6; TRBD1 matches at 10 bases. J lost 0 bases, V lost 5 bases, and 10 bases had no gene match. This CDR3 spans 18 amino acids. CDR1 is MNHNY, CDR2 SVGAGI, per germline (reference sequence). The CDR3 loop reads CASSRDRGLTAAKNIQYF. For the CDR3, the DNA is TGTGCCAGCAGTCGGGACAGGGGCTTAACCGCAGCCAAAAACATTCAGTACTTC.

The chain links TRBV12-3 or TRBV12-4 to TRBJ1-2; D ambiguous. V was shortened by 3 bases and J by 10 bases, with 9 bases between the two germline ends. The CDR3 sequence is 11 residues long. In DNA form, the CDR3 reads TGTGCCAGCAGTTTCTCCTATCTCTACACCTTC. The encoded protein is CASSFSYLYTF.

This clonotype was observed a few times. V usage is TRBV2 and J usage is TRBJ1-4, with TRBD1 matching over 9 bases. The V gene's germline CDR1 is SNHLY and CDR2 FYNNEI. V dropped 5 bases and J dropped 6; count of bases not matched to a gene: 7. There are 15 residues in the CDR3. In DNA form, the CDR3 reads TGTGCCAGCAGTACGGACAGGGGCATTGATGAAAAACTGTTTTTT. It codes for CASSTDRGIDEKLFF.

The chain employs TRBV4-2 and TRBJ1-4; 7 bases fit TRBD1. V dropped 4 bases and J dropped 6; count of bases not matched to a gene: 8. The CDR3 totals 15 residues. CDR1 and CDR2 from the germline V gene are LGHNA and YNFKEQ. The CDR3 DNA sequence: TGTGCCAGCAGCCTCCTCCGGGACAGCCATGAAAAACTGTTTTTT. Translating it yields CASSLLRDSHEKLFF.

The chain recombines TRBV10-3 with TRBJ2-1; D is unresolved. CDR3 length: 13 residues. Trimming stripped 3 bases from V and 3 bases from J, with 6 bases between. Germline assignment: CDR1 ENHRY and CDR2 SYGVKD. The CDR3 coding sequence is TGTGCCATCAGTGACACTAACTACAATGAGCAGTTCTTC. It encodes CAISDTNYNEQFF.

This clonotype was counted many times. The chain combines TRBV20-1 with TRBJ1-1; D is perhaps TRBD1 (5 bases). This CDR3 is 12 amino acids long. V was cut by 4 bases and J by 0 bases, with 6 bases left in between. Germline V CDR1 and CDR2: DFQATT, SNEGSKA (reference sequence). The CDR3 reads CSANRMNTEAFF. The CDR3 DNA reads as TGCAGTGCTAACAGGATGAACACTGAAGCTTTCTTT.

This clonotype was seen a few times. The chain is built from TRBV5-1 and TRBJ2-2; TRBD1 matches 9 bases. J lost 2 bases, V lost 4 bases, and 6 bases had no gene match. Germline V lookup: CDR1 SGHRS, CDR2 YFSETQ. This CDR3 is built from 16 residues. The CDR3 region is CASSRDRESNTGELFF. In DNA, the CDR3 is TGCGCCAGCAGCAGGGACAGGGAGTCTAACACCGGGGAGCTGTTTTTT.

The chain employs TRBV3-1 and TRBJ1-2, with D unresolved. The CDR3 is made up of 14 amino acids. CDR1 LGHDT and CDR2 YNNKEL come from the germline V gene (reference sequence). The V gene lost 5 bases and the J gene lost 1 base, with 11 bases spanning the gap. CDR3 coding DNA: TGTGCCAGCAGCGACGCGGGTATTAACTATGGCTACACCTTC. As protein: CASSDAGINYGYTF.

This clonotype turned up a few times. The chain couples TRBV12-3 or TRBV12-4 to TRBJ2-1; possible D gene TRBD2, 7 bases. This CDR3 has 16 amino acids. V shed 6 bases and J shed 4 bases, with 19 bases lying between them. CDR3 DNA: TGTGCCAGCAGCGGCTGGGCGGGGGCACCTTACAATGAGCAGTTCTTC. It encodes CASSGWAGAPYNEQFF.

V usage is TRBV29-1 and J usage is TRBJ2-3, with 13 nucleotides matching TRBD2. The CDR3 contains 13 residues. The J segment lost 4 bases and the V segment lost 8 bases, leaving 3 bases of the junction unmatched. The germline gives CDR1 SQVTM, CDR2 ANQGSEA. The CDR3 DNA follows: TGCAGCCTGGGACTAGCGGGACCAGATACGCAGTATTTT. Translated: CSLGLAGPDTQYF.

This clonotype was seen a few times. The J gene is TRBJ2-3, the V gene TRBV4-3, with 12 bases fitting TRBD2. This CDR3 is built from 17 residues. V lost 4 bases to trimming and J lost 2 bases; unmatched junction nucleotides: 7. Germline lookup yields CDR1 LGHNA and CDR2 YSLEER. The CDR3 coding sequence is TGCGCCAGCAGCCGCCGACTAGCGGGAGAGTTCACAGATACGCAGTATTTT. It encodes CASSRRLAGEFTDTQYF.

This clonotype appeared a single time. The J gene is TRBJ2-3, the V gene TRBV4-2; no definite D call. The CDR3 runs 14 residues. Germline CDR1 LGHNA, CDR2 YNFKEQ. V lost 0 bases to trimming and J lost 4 bases, with 8 bases between them. The CDR3, as DNA: TGTGCCAGCAGCCAAGATTTGTGGGCAGATACGCAGTATTTT. Its protein product is CASSQDLWADTQYF.

In its sample, this clonotype was seen many times. This chain uses TRBV7-2 with TRBJ2-6; TRBD2 might be the D (5 bases). Germline V gene lookup returns CDR1 SGHTA and CDR2 FQGNSA. Trimming removed 5 bases from V and 4 bases from J, with 12 bases in between. This CDR3 spans 15 amino acids. CDR3 amino acids: CASSPRGRGANVLTF. In DNA, the CDR3 is TGTGCCAGCAGCCCCCGAGGGCGGGGGGCCAACGTCCTGACTTTC.

The J gene is TRBJ2-5, the V gene TRBV4-1; TRBD2 agrees at 9 bases. Germline V gives CDR1 MGHRA, CDR2 YSYEKL. Germline trimming cut 0 bases from V and 2 bases from J; bases unmatched to any gene: 13. The CDR3 loop spans 19 amino acids. DNA of the CDR3: TGCGCCAGCAGCCAAGAGGGCTTGGGGCTAGCGGGGTATCAAGAGACCCAGTACTTC. Its translation: CASSQEGLGLAGYQETQYF.

This clonotype was counted a few times. The chain joins TRBV2 to TRBJ1-2, with 10 positions matching TRBD1. Germline V gene lookup returns CDR1 SNHLY and CDR2 FYNNEI. The length of the CDR3 is 15 residues. The V segment lost 7 bases and the J segment 4 bases; nucleotides outside the gene matches: 9. As DNA, the CDR3 is TGTGCCAGCACTCACGGGACAGGGGAACGCTATGGCTACACCTTC. As protein: CASTHGTGERYGYTF.